This T cell receptor (beta chain) was sequenced for a study of T cells after posttransplantation cyclophosphamide. Study results and limitations: Skin or GI-infiltrating T cells shared few TRB sequences with blood. After PTCy, TRB diversity resembled that of CNI/methotrexate controls. Later post-transplant blood repertoires were often dominated by donor CD8+ memory clones.

Treatment was busulfan-fludarabine conditioning, a marrow graft, and cyclophosphamide on days +3 and +4. Measured with immunoSEQ multiplex PCR; TCRdb has only the in-frame clones, and not every one. This table has 15,000 or so clones, roughly nine tenths appearing once. Trimming left V 3 bases short and J 9 bases short, with 22 bases between. The CDR3 length is 15 residues. Looked up from germline, CDR1 is SGHRS and CDR2 is YFSETQ. Notes on this clone: Its cognate antigen is unknown.

This chain joins TRBV5-1 and TRBJ2-7, with D maybe TRBD2 (6 bases). The sequence was collected from a male patient between 60 and 69 years old who received an allogeneic stem cell transplant from a related donor and was CMV-positive. Some T cells may originate from the graft donor. This specimen consisted of CD4+ T cells sorted from blood, obtained after allogeneic stem cell transplant with posttransplant cyclophosphamide. DNA of the CDR3: TGCGCCAGCAGCTCGGGACTGCACCCCTCCGGGGGGCAGTACTTC. Translation: CASSSGLHPSGGQYF.